This T cell receptor beta chain was found in a study of CD8 T cells in Susac syndrome. Both CD4+ and CD8+ T cells were negatively isolated, and TEMRA cells underwent FACS enrichment. The CDR3 is 15 amino acids. V gave up 3 bases and J gave up 1 base, with 11 bases separating them. Random hexamers were used to reverse transcribe an amount of roughly 0.45 to 1 ug RNA. TCRdb passed the immunoSEQ multiplex PCR reads through MiXCR, listing each CDR3 protein once. The sample consists of under 550,000 distinct CDR3 sequences, approximately 89% of them appearing once. Sequenced sample: CD8+ T cells from PBMCs. This receptor was obtained from a human donor with multiple sclerosis. V is TRBV12-3 or TRBV12-4 and J is TRBJ2-3; the D gene is possibly TRBD2 (6 bases). The CDR3 region is CASSFGGEGTDTQYF. As DNA, the CDR3 is TGTGCCAGCAGTTTCGGGGGTGAGGGCACAGATACGCAGTATTTT.